Below are 30 T cell receptor beta chains sequenced from a single sample in a study of blood T cells in healthy people across ages. The second PCR ran roughly 6 to 12 cycles with a sample-barcoded 5' primer and J-beta primers. One entry per CDR3 protein results from TCRdb running MiXCR on the 5' RACE reads. Of some 880,000 distinct CDR3 sequences detected, under 40% appear once; the ten largest clones hold 10% to 15%. Sequences were obtained from blood. The receptors derive from a man aged 18 to 35 in good health.

This clonotype was recorded many times. The genes are TRBV5-1 and TRBJ2-1, with 8 bases identical to TRBD2. The ends lost 4 bases at V and 2 bases at J; junction bases unmatched: 14. CDR1 is SGHRS, CDR2 YFSETQ, per germline. The CDR3 consists of 18 residues. CDR3 in DNA: TGCGCCAGCAGCCCGAGGTCAGGGGTTAGCGGGGCCTACAATGAGCAGTTCTTC. Its translation: CASSPRSGVSGAYNEQFF.

Notes on this clonotype: Mismatch with germline at one junction end may stem from a read error. This sequence joins TRBV7-2 and TRBJ2-1; D perhaps matches TRBD1 (5 bases). The CDR3 extends over 16 amino acids. Per the germline V gene, CDR1 is SGHTA and CDR2 is FQGNSA. CDR3 residues: CAGSPLGQSSYNEQFF. CDR3 DNA: TGTGCCGGCAGCCCCCTGGGGCAGAGCTCCTACAATGAGCAGTTCTTC.

There are a few counts of this clonotype. The genes are TRBV20-1 and TRBJ1-1; a weak D match, TRBD1 (5 bases). V dropped 3 bases and J dropped 4 bases, with 12 bases sitting between them. Germline lookup yields CDR1 DFQATT and CDR2 SNEGSKA (reference sequence). The CDR3 is 13 amino acids. CDR3 loop: CSARGGLGTEAFF. DNA of the CDR3: TGCAGTGCTAGGGGGGGTCTAGGCACTGAAGCTTTCTTT.

This sequence joins TRBV20-1 and TRBJ1-2; perhaps TRBD1 as D (6 bases). Germline V gene lookup returns CDR1 DFQATT and CDR2 SNEGSKA (reference sequence). The length of the CDR3 is 14 residues. V lost 8 bases and J lost 11, with 27 bases in between. Written as DNA, the CDR3 is TGCAGTACTGATACGGACAGCTTAGGTCGACTATACACCTTC. This translates into CSTDTDSLGRLYTF.

This clonotype was recorded a few times. One end of the junction is discordant with germline, which a read error may explain. CDR3: CASRDGTYNEPFF. For the CDR3, the DNA is TGTGCCAGCCGGGACGGAACCTACAATGAGCCGTTCTTC. The chain recombines TRBV6-5 with TRBJ2-1; D may correspond to TRBD1 or TRBD2 (5 bases each). The germline CDR1 and CDR2 sequences are MNHEY and SVGAGI. The CDR3 is 13 residues long.

This sequence joins TRBV4-2 and TRBJ1-2, with D possibly being TRBD1 (5 bases). Germline V gene sequence: CDR1 LGHNA, CDR2 YNFKEQ. Trimming pared 4 bases from V and 3 bases from J, leaving 12 bases between. CDR3 length: 14 amino acids. The CDR3 DNA reads as TGTGCCAGCAGCCTCCCGGCGGGGGACTATGGCTACACCTTC. Residues: CASSLPAGDYGYTF.

The CDR3 DNA reads as TGCAGTGCCCTGTCCCTCTCTGGGGCCAACGTCCTGACTTTC. Protein product: CSALSLSGANVLTF. The chain uses TRBV20-1 and TRBJ2-6, with D unclear. The CDR3 sequence is 14 residues long. Germline CDR1 DFQATT, CDR2 SNEGSKA (reference sequence). The V gene lost 6 bases and the J gene lost 0 bases, with 9 bases spanning the gap.

This clonotype was counted ten times or more. The J gene is TRBJ2-5, the V gene TRBV10-3; possibly TRBD1 for D (5 bases). The CDR3 length is 14 residues. Trimming stripped 5 bases from V and 0 bases from J, with 10 bases between. CDR1 is ENHRY, CDR2 SYGVKD, per germline. CDR3 nucleotides: TGTGCCATCAGTTCGGACACAAACCAAGAGACCCAGTACTTC. The encoded protein is CAISSDTNQETQYF.

The chain links TRBV4-3 to TRBJ1-2, with TRBD1 as a possible D gene (6 bases). Germline CDR1 reads LGHNA; CDR2 reads YSLEER. V was pared by 1 base and J by 4 bases, with 13 bases between. CDR3 length: 15 residues. The CDR3 DNA reads TGCGCCAGCAGCCAAGTAGGCGGGACACTCTATGGCTACACCTTC. Encoded protein: CASSQVGGTLYGYTF.

This clonotype turned up a few times. The chain is built from TRBV20-1 and TRBJ1-2, with 7 bases that match TRBD1. CDR1 is DFQATT and CDR2 is SNEGSKA in the germline V gene (reference sequence). Unmatched junction bases numbered 10, after V lost 4 bases and J lost 8 bases. The CDR3 sequence is 13 residues long. The CDR3: CSATDRERAGYTF. The CDR3 DNA sequence: TGCAGTGCTACAGACAGGGAGAGGGCCGGCTACACCTTC.

The rearrangement joins TRBV5-1 to TRBJ2-7; D may match TRBD1 or TRBD2 (6 bases each). Trimming took 0 bases from V and 4 from J, leaving 20 bases between them. CDR3 size: 17 residues. Germline V CDR1 and CDR2: SGHRS, YFSETQ. CDR3 sequence: CASSLGGPGVRRYEQYF. Written as DNA, the CDR3 is TGCGCCAGCAGCTTGGGGGGGCCGGGGGTTCGCCGATACGAGCAGTACTTC.

This clonotype occurred a few times. V gene TRBV10-3 combines with J gene TRBJ2-1; TRBD1 matches at 12 bases. The DNA matches TRBJ2-7 better at its end, which makes the J call doubtful. From germline, CDR1 is ENHRY and CDR2 SYGVKD. CDR3 size: 17 residues. The CDR3 is CAISGTGGDGSYNEQYF. The DNA for the CDR3 is TGTGCCATCAGCGGGACAGGGGGCGATGGTTCCTACAATGAGCAGTACTTC.

This clonotype appeared a few times. This chain connects TRBV15 to TRBJ2-1; the D is unclear. The CDR3 runs 13 residues. Germline CDR1 and CDR2: LNHNV and YYDKDF (reference sequence). V was shortened by 2 bases and J by 13 bases, with 15 bases between the two germline ends. The CDR3 DNA reads TGTGCCACCAGCAGACAGGTTCAGGAGACCCAGTTCTTC. Its translation: CATSRQVQETQFF.

This rearrangement joins TRBV6-6 to TRBJ2-7; weak D call: TRBD1 (6 bases). CDR3 size: 14 residues. V was shortened by 3 bases and J by 1 base, with 10 bases between the two germline ends. Per the germline V gene, CDR1 is MNHNY and CDR2 is SVGAGI (reference sequence). The CDR3 DNA reads TGTGCCAGCAGTTATCAGGACAGTTCCTACGAGCAGTACTTC. Translation gives CASSYQDSSYEQYF.

The rearrangement links TRBV10-3 to TRBJ1-2, with 11 nucleotides matching TRBD1. Germline V CDR1 and CDR2: ENHRY, SYGVKD. The trim removed 2 bases at V and 3 bases at J, leaving 8 bases unmatched. The CDR3 consists of 17 residues. CDR3 amino acids: CAISEGTGGTPDYGYTF. The CDR3 coding sequence is TGTGCCATCAGTGAGGGGACAGGGGGGACACCGGACTATGGCTACACCTTC.

V and J are TRBV7-9 and TRBJ2-1; TRBD1 agrees at 7 bases. Germline V gene data show CDR1 as SEHNR and CDR2 as FQNEAQ (reference sequence). The CDR3 consists of 17 residues. Trimming at V came to 5 bases and at J to 8 bases, leaving 18 bases not matched to a gene. For the CDR3, the DNA is TGTGCCAGCAGCCCCGGACAGGAACTGATCCTATACGATGAGCAGTTCTTC. Its translation: CASSPGQELILYDEQFF.

Comment on this clonotype: A much larger clone differs from this one at a single base, so this may be a read error. Written as DNA, the CDR3 is TGCGCCAGCAGCCTTAACGCCGGGACTAGCGGGGCTATAAGCGCAGATACGCAGTATTTT. This translates into CASSLNAGTSGAISADTQYF. The V gene is TRBV4-3, the J gene TRBJ2-3; 13 positions match TRBD2. The CDR3 length is 20 residues. Germline CDR1 is LGHNA and CDR2 is YSLEER. The J segment lost 4 bases and the V segment lost 4 bases, leaving 17 bases of the junction unmatched.

This clonotype was counted between two and nine times. This chain connects TRBV11-2 to TRBJ2-1, with 7 bases that match TRBD2. The J call may be incorrect, as the DNA end agrees better with TRBJ2-7. CDR3 size: 15 residues. Germline CDR1 is SGHAT and CDR2 is FQNNGV. CDR3 amino acids: CASSFGSSGSNEQYF. The DNA of the CDR3 is TGTGCCAGCAGCTTCGGCTCTAGCGGTAGCAATGAGCAGTACTTC.

There are a few counts of this clonotype. The CDR3 DNA reads as TGTGCCAGCTCGGGTGGGTCTGAAGCTTTCTTT. The encoded protein is CASSGGSEAFF. The genes are TRBV27 and TRBJ1-1, with D uncertain. Germline CDR1 is MNHEY and CDR2 is SMNVEV (reference sequence). There are 11 residues in the CDR3. The V end lost 8 bases, the J end lost 6 bases, and 10 bases lay between the germline ends.

This clonotype was seen a handful of times. The rearrangement uses TRBV7-9 and TRBJ2-7; possibly TRBD2 for D (6 bases). CDR1 SEHNR and CDR2 FQNEAQ come from the germline V gene (reference sequence). The CDR3 sequence is 14 residues long. V lost 2 bases to trimming and J lost 0 bases, with 8 bases between them. The CDR3 here is CASSLQAGSYEQYF. Written as DNA, the CDR3 is TGTGCCAGCAGCTTACAAGCGGGCTCCTACGAGCAGTACTTC.

This clonotype was picked up a small number of times. V is TRBV29-1 and J is TRBJ2-5; the D gene is possibly TRBD2 (7 bases). CDR3 length: 18 residues. V was pared by 0 bases and J by 7 bases, with 27 bases between. Germline CDR1 is SQVTM and CDR2 is ANQGSEA. The CDR3 nucleotides read TGCAGCGTTGAAGATCGAGTGAGGGGGGGCCGAATCGAAGGGACCCAGTACTTC. Translation: CSVEDRVRGGRIEGTQYF.

This clonotype was recorded a few times. The rearrangement uses TRBV5-1 and TRBJ2-1; D call uncertain. This CDR3 is 13 amino acids long. Trimming cost V 7 bases and J 2 bases, with 10 bases left between them. CDR1 is SGHRS and CDR2 is YFSETQ in the germline V gene. The CDR3 loop is CASVGHPYNEQFF. The CDR3 DNA is TGCGCCAGCGTAGGCCACCCCTACAATGAGCAGTTCTTC.

This clonotype was seen a handful of times. The chain employs TRBV7-6 and TRBJ2-1; the D gene is possibly TRBD2 (7 bases). The CDR3 extends over 15 amino acids. CDR1 and CDR2 from the germline V gene are SGHVS and FNYEAQ. The V and J ends lost 1 base and 8 bases respectively, with 15 bases between them. DNA for the CDR3: TGTGCCAGCAGCTTAGTAACGGGGGGCATAGATGAGCAGTTCTTC. Translation gives CASSLVTGGIDEQFF.

A word on this clonotype: Being one base from a much bigger clone, this may be a read error. The chain joins TRBV4-2 to TRBJ1-2; possibly TRBD1 for D (6 bases). V gave up 3 bases and J gave up 12 bases, with 20 bases separating them. Per germline, CDR1 LGHNA and CDR2 YNFKEQ. This CDR3 is 14 amino acids long. The chain's CDR3 is CASSQQTGSLGHTF. The CDR3 coding sequence is TGTGCCAGCAGCCAGCAAACAGGGTCTTTGGGCCACACCTTC.

The V and J genes are TRBV11-2 and TRBJ1-2, with unresolved D. The ends were cut back, 8 bases at V and 3 bases at J, with 13 bases in the middle. Per the germline V gene, CDR1 is SGHAT and CDR2 is FQNNGV. The CDR3 loop spans 13 amino acids. The CDR3 sequence: CASSPATDYGYTF. CDR3 DNA sequence: TGTGCCAGCTCCCCGGCCACAGACTATGGCTACACCTTC.

The chain recombines TRBV27 with TRBJ1-5; TRBD1 aligns across 7 bases. The CDR3 is 14 residues long. The J segment lost 5 bases and the V segment lost 4 bases, leaving 5 bases of the junction unmatched. Germline V gene data show CDR1 as MNHEY and CDR2 as SMNVEV (reference sequence). Written as DNA, the CDR3 is TGTGCCAGCAGTTGGACAGGAGGCCATCAGCCCCAGCATTTT. Its translation is CASSWTGGHQPQHF.

This clonotype was seen a handful of times. This chain connects TRBV7-6 to TRBJ2-7; D possibly uses TRBD1 or TRBD2 (7 bases each). Germline values: CDR1 SGHVS, CDR2 FNYEAQ. Trimming cost V 5 bases and J 0 bases, with 17 bases left between them. The length of the CDR3 is 16 residues. The CDR3 region has the DNA TGTGCCAGCAGCCCCGTCGGGGGGACAGACTCCTACGAGCAGTACTTC. Translated, it gives CASSPVGGTDSYEQYF.

There are a few counts of this clonotype. V usage is TRBV6-5 and J usage is TRBJ2-3, with TRBD2 matching over 7 bases. V shed 0 bases and J 2 bases; nucleotides not matched to a gene: 8. The CDR3 has 17 amino acids. Germline values: CDR1 MNHEY, CDR2 SVGAGI. The CDR3 spells CASSYSSSGPDTDTQYF. DNA of the CDR3: TGTGCCAGCAGTTACTCGAGTAGCGGGCCGGACACAGATACGCAGTATTTT.

With respect to this clonotype: A read error may explain this, as a much larger clone is one base away. J is TRBJ1-2 and V is TRBV10-3, with a tentative D call TRBD1 (5 bases). The CDR3 runs 13 residues. The V end lost 11 bases, the J end lost 5 bases, and 18 bases lay between the germline ends. CDR1 is ENHRY and CDR2 is SYGVKD in the germline V gene. In DNA, the CDR3 is TGTGCCTTCACCGCGGGCAGGGAGTATGGCTACACCTTC. Translating gives CAFTAGREYGYTF.

In its sample, this clonotype was seen a few times. The rearrangement joins TRBV7-6 to TRBJ2-5, with 9 nucleotides matching TRBD1. J was trimmed by 4 bases and V by 5 bases; bases with no gene match: 5. Germline-derived CDR1 and CDR2 are SGHVS and FNYEAQ. The CDR3 length is 14 residues. The CDR3 sequence: CASSAGQGRETQYF. The DNA of the CDR3 is TGTGCCAGCAGCGCGGGACAGGGTCGAGAGACCCAGTACTTC. Drawing the rest from reference TRBV7-6 and TRBJ2-5, the complete variable domain is GAGVSQSPRYKVTKRGQDVALRCDPISGHVSLYWYRQALGQGPEFLTYFNYEAQQDKSGLPNDRFSAERPEGSISTLTIQRTEQRDSAMYRCASSAGQGRETQYFGPGTRLLVL.